The present T cell receptor (beta chain) was sequenced within a study of T cell responses to AZD1222 COVID-19 vaccine. Profiled with immunoSEQ multiplex PCR; TCRdb holds only in-frame clones, not every one. The table records 100,000 to 110,000 clones, over 90% of them present only once. Germline assignment: CDR1 SGDLS and CDR2 YYNGEE. V lost 0 bases and J 3 bases, leaving 7 bases between the germline ends. The CDR3 consists of 15 residues. This receptor was taken from an adult in good health. This rearrangement joins TRBV9 to TRBJ1-6; D perhaps matches TRBD1 (6 bases). The material was peripheral blood, obtained on day 0 of AZD1222 vaccination. In DNA, the CDR3 is TGTGCCAGCAGCGTAGCACAGGGCTATAATTCACCCCTCCACTTT. This gives the protein CASSVAQGYNSPLHF.